The subject of this entry is one T cell receptor (beta chain). Its antigen is as yet unknown. This specimen belongs to a study of cytomegalovirus exposure and HLA in healthy donors. Study in general: From HLA-typed donors, an early data release held tens of millions of unique TCRs. Most donors, about 82% of roughly 400 genotyped, fell in the Caucasian-associated ancestry cluster.

This CDR3 comprises 15 residues. Trimming stripped 2 bases from V and 3 bases from J, with 14 bases between. Germline-derived CDR1 and CDR2 are SGHRS and YFSETQ. Overall study findings and caveats: In a later analysis, common viral pathogens appeared linked to several of the most significant clusters. In most subjects, TCR beta sequences reportedly gave accurate predictions of HLA-A and HLA-B alleles.

PCR involved 60 Vbeta and 13 Jbeta primers. The repertoire was sequenced with immunoSEQ multiplex PCR; TCRdb's copy has only in-frame clones and lacks some. The data contain roughly 110,000 clones, more than 65% of them singletons. This sequence was found in a young woman in good health and CMV-seronegative. Material for sequencing was PBMCs. V and J are TRBV5-1 and TRBJ1-1, with D possibly being TRBD1 (6 bases). CDR3 coding DNA: TGCGCCAGCAGCTTTAGGCAGGGGCCGGACACTGAAGCTTTCTTT. Residues: CASSFRQGPDTEAFF.